Below, 20 T cell receptor beta chains from the same sample are listed, as sequenced in a study of blood T cells in healthy people across ages. PCR was performed a second time for about 6 to 11 cycles using a sample-barcoded 5' primer and a J-beta primer mix. TCRdb recomputed calls from the 5' RACE reads with MiXCR, one row per CDR3 protein. The profile shows a few hundred thousand distinct CDR3 sequences, approximately 26% of them singletons. This sample also appeared in a second study, on T cells of mothers and their children.

Material: blood. The receptor set was obtained from a boy aged 2 to 10 in good health.

The chain employs TRBV6-5 and TRBJ1-6; D is unresolved. Trimming removed 2 bases at V and 0 bases at J, with 11 bases between. CDR3 size: 17 residues. The germline CDR1 and CDR2 sequences are MNHEY and SVGAGI. CDR3 protein: CASSYRHPSSYNSPLHF. The CDR3 coding sequence is TGTGCCAGCAGTTACCGACATCCTAGCTCCTATAATTCACCCCTCCACTTT.

There are a few counts of this clonotype. J is TRBJ1-4 and V is TRBV9; D remains unclear. CDR1 SGDLS and CDR2 YYNGEE come from the germline V gene. V shed 0 bases and J shed 7 bases, with 13 bases lying between them. The CDR3 has 15 residues. The CDR3 DNA reads TGTGCCAGCAGCGTAGTGGGTGCCCGAGGTGAAAAACTGTTTTTT. As protein: CASSVVGARGEKLFF.

This clonotype was seen a handful of times. V usage is TRBV13 and J usage is TRBJ2-5, with D unclear. CDR3 length: 14 amino acids. Trimming stripped 5 bases from V and 2 bases from J, with 12 bases between. Germline values: CDR1 PRHDT, CDR2 FYEKMQ (reference sequence). This CDR3 is CASSPRVLQETQYF. The CDR3 bases are TGTGCCAGCAGCCCCCGGGTTTTGCAAGAGACCCAGTACTTC.

Only a few counts were recorded for this clonotype. The chain combines TRBV7-9 with TRBJ2-7; no clear D gene. The CDR3 is 12 residues long. The V end lost 3 bases, the J end lost 6 bases, and 9 bases lay between the germline ends. Germline V gene data show CDR1 as SEHNR and CDR2 as FQNEAQ (reference sequence). DNA for the CDR3: TGTGCCAGCAGCTTCTCAGCTCGCGAGCAGTACTTC. Amino acid sequence: CASSFSAREQYF.

For this clonotype: Its ends do not fully match the called genes, so a read error is possible. The V and J genes are TRBV7-9 and TRBJ2-2; 9 nucleotides agree with TRBD2. Germline V gives CDR1 SEHNR, CDR2 FQNEAQ (reference sequence). The CDR3 runs to 15 residues. The CDR3 nucleotides are TGTGCCAGCAGCCTAGCGGGGACCCCGTCCGGGGAGCTGTTTTTT. Amino acids: CASSLAGTPSGELFF.

This clonotype turned up a few times. This chain joins TRBV20-1 and TRBJ2-1; possibly TRBD1 or TRBD2 for D (5 bases each). The CDR3 runs 13 residues. Germline V gene sequence: CDR1 DFQATT, CDR2 SNEGSKA (reference sequence). CDR3 DNA: TGCAGGACCCGGGGCAGAGGTTACAATGAGCAGTTCTTC. Protein product: CRTRGRGYNEQFF.

The sample holds a few counts of this clonotype. V and J are TRBV7-3 and TRBJ2-5, with D perhaps TRBD2 (7 bases). The germline gives CDR1 SGHTA, CDR2 FQGTGA. V lost 6 bases and J 1 base, leaving 15 bases between the germline ends. The CDR3 spans 15 residues. CDR3 loop: CASSPLGGRQETQYF. The DNA of the CDR3 is TGTGCCAGCAGTCCCTTGGGGGGGCGCCAAGAGACCCAGTACTTC.

This clonotype came up a few times. The chain couples TRBV3-1 to TRBJ2-4; 8 bases map to TRBD2. CDR3 length: 13 amino acids. After removal of 6 bases from V and 5 bases from J, the junction contained 3 bases not matched to a gene. Germline CDR1 reads LGHDT; CDR2 reads YNNKEL (reference sequence). The CDR3 coding sequence is TGTGCCAGCAGGAGAGCGGGAGAAAACATTCAGTACTTC. This encodes CASRRAGENIQYF.

V and J are TRBV4-1 and TRBJ1-6; 9 nucleotides agree with TRBD1. Germline V gene lookup returns CDR1 MGHRA and CDR2 YSYEKL. This CDR3 has 16 residues. Trimming cost V 0 bases and J 9 bases; bases outside gene matches: 6. CDR3 sequence: CASSQDGGQGGSPLHF. In DNA form, the CDR3 reads TGCGCCAGCAGCCAAGATGGGGGACAGGGTGGTTCACCCCTCCACTTT.

In this sample, this clonotype turned up a few times. CDR3 sequence (DNA): TGTGCCAGCAGCCCCCGGACTTACGCCGGCCGAGAGACCCAGTACTTC. Its protein is CASSPRTYAGRETQYF. The V and J genes are TRBV9 and TRBJ2-5, with a tentative D call TRBD2 (5 bases). Germline V gives CDR1 SGDLS, CDR2 YYNGEE. Between the trimmed V and J ends, which lost 4 bases and 4 bases, there was a span of 20 bases. The CDR3 is made up of 16 amino acids.

The rearrangement joins TRBV3-1 to TRBJ1-4; no clear D. The CDR3 covers 13 residues. CDR1 and CDR2 (germline): LGHDT, YNNKEL (reference sequence). V gave up 2 bases and J gave up 4 bases, with 5 bases separating them. This CDR3 is CASSQLHNEKLFF. In nucleotides, the CDR3 is TGTGCCAGCAGCCAACTCCATAATGAAAAACTGTTTTTT.

This clonotype was detected a few times. This chain connects TRBV7-9 to TRBJ2-7, with D hard to call. Trimming shortened V by 4 bases and J by 2 bases, and 9 bases separated the two germline ends. CDR3 size: 13 residues. Germline V gives CDR1 SEHNR, CDR2 FQNEAQ (reference sequence). The CDR3, as DNA: TGTGCCAGCAGCTACGAGTACCCCTACGAGCAGTACTTC. Its protein is CASSYEYPYEQYF.

This clonotype showed up just a few times. The rearrangement uses TRBV5-1 and TRBJ2-7; D is ambiguous. Per germline, CDR1 SGHRS and CDR2 YFSETQ. This CDR3 has 15 residues. V shed 4 bases and J shed 2 bases, with 16 bases lying between them. DNA for the CDR3: TGCGCCAGCAGCCTCACACAGACCAGCCCCTACGAGCAGTACTTC. The encoded protein is CASSLTQTSPYEQYF.

This chain uses TRBV14 with TRBJ1-4; D unclear. Deletions cut 0 bases from V and 5 bases from J, with 10 bases between. The CDR3 is 15 residues long. CDR1 SGHDN and CDR2 FVKESK come from the germline V gene. CDR3 loop: CASSQERRRNEKLFF. The CDR3 DNA is TGTGCCAGCAGCCAAGAACGCAGGAGAAATGAAAAACTGTTTTTT.

J is TRBJ1-1 and V is TRBV29-1; TRBD1 is a possible D gene (6 bases). Germline V gene lookup returns CDR1 SQVTM and CDR2 ANQGSEA. V was pared by 7 bases and J by 0 bases, with 15 bases between. This CDR3 region has 14 residues. In DNA form, the CDR3 reads TGCAGCGCAATCCCTGGACAGTTGAACACTGAAGCTTTCTTT. Amino acid sequence: CSAIPGQLNTEAFF.

This chain links TRBV27 with TRBJ2-1; D is unresolved. The J call is in doubt because the DNA end fits TRBJ2-7 better. This CDR3 is built from 13 residues. In germline, CDR1 is MNHEY, CDR2 SMNVEV (reference sequence). CDR3 region: CASSFGFDYEQYF. The CDR3 coding sequence is TGTGCCAGCAGTTTTGGGTTTGACTACGAGCAGTACTTC.

The V gene is TRBV13, the J gene TRBJ2-3; D remains unclear. Germline CDR1 is PRHDT and CDR2 is FYEKMQ (reference sequence). The CDR3 contains 14 residues. V gave up 4 bases and J gave up 1 base, with 9 bases separating them. The CDR3 nucleotides read TGTGCCAGCAGCTCGTATTGGGGCACAGATACGCAGTATTTT. Protein sequence: CASSSYWGTDTQYF.

This clonotype has ten or more counts. This chain joins TRBV3-1 and TRBJ2-7; maybe TRBD1 (5 bases). Trimming shortened V by 1 base and J by 4 bases, and 11 bases separated the two germline ends. There are 14 residues in the CDR3. Germline CDR1 LGHDT, CDR2 YNNKEL (reference sequence). DNA for the CDR3: TGTGCCAGCAGCCAAGGGACATCCTTTTACGAGCAGTACTTC. This encodes CASSQGTSFYEQYF.

The chain employs TRBV7-7 and TRBJ2-5; 9 nucleotides align to TRBD1. The J call may be in error: the DNA end matches TRBJ2-1 better. This CDR3 is 15 amino acids long. Looked up from germline, CDR1 is SSHAT and CDR2 is FNYEAQ (reference sequence). The CDR3 loop reads CASSSTGGISDEQFF. In DNA, the CDR3 is TGTGCCAGCAGCTCTACAGGGGGCATTTCGGATGAGCAGTTCTTC.

The table lists this clonotype with many counts. This chain connects TRBV29-1 to TRBJ1-5; the D is unclear. CDR3 length: 14 residues. Trimming took off 4 bases at V and 4 bases at J, with 14 bases between the two ends. The germline V gene encodes CDR1 SQVTM and CDR2 ANQGSEA. CDR3 protein: CSVAVGSENQPQHF. The CDR3 DNA reads as TGCAGCGTTGCGGTAGGGTCGGAGAATCAGCCCCAGCATTTT.